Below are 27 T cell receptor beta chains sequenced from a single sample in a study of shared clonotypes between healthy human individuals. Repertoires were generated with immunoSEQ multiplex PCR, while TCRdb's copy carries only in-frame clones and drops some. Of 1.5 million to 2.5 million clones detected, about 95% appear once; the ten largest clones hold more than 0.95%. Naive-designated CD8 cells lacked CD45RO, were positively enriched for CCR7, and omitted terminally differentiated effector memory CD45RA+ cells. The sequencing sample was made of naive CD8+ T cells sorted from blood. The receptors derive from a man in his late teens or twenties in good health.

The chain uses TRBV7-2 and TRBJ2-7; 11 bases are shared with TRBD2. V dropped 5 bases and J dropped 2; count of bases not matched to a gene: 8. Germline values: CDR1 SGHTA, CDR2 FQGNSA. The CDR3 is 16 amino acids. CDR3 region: CASSIGTSGPTYEQYF. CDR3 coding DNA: TGTGCCAGCAGCATAGGGACTAGCGGACCCACCTACGAGCAGTACTTC.

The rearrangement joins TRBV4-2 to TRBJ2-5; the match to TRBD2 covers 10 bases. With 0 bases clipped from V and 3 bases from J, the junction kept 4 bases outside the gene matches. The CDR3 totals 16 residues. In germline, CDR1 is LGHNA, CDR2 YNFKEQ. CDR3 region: CASSQEGLALEETQYF. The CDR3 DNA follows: TGTGCCAGCAGCCAAGAGGGACTAGCGTTAGAAGAGACCCAGTACTTC.

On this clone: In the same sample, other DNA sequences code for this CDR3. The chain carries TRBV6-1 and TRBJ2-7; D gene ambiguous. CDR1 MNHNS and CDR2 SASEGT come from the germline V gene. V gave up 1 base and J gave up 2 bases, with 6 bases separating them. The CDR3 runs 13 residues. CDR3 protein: CASSEGLAYEQYF. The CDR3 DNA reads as TGTGCCAGCAGTGAAGGACTTGCCTACGAGCAGTACTTC.

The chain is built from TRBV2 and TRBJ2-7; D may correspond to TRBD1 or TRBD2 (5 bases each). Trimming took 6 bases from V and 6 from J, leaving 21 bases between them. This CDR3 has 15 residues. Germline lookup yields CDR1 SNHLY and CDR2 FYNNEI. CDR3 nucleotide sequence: TGTGCCAGCAGCCCCGGCAGTGGGGGAACTTCCGAGCAGTACTTC. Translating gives CASSPGSGGTSEQYF.

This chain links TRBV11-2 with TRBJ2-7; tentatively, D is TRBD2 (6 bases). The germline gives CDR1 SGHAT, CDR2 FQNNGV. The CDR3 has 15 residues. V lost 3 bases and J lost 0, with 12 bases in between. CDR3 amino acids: CASSLEGFSSYEQYF. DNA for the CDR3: TGTGCCAGCAGCTTGGAGGGCTTCAGCTCCTACGAGCAGTACTTC.

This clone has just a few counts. CDR3 DNA: TGTGCCAGCAGCTTGGACAGCGAAGTCTTGGATTCACCCCTCCACTTT. It is translated as CASSLDSEVLDSPLHF. The rearrangement links TRBV5-6 to TRBJ1-6; D is ambiguous. V was shortened by 0 bases and J by 8 bases, with 15 bases between the two germline ends. Per the germline V gene, CDR1 is SGHDT and CDR2 is YYEEEE. The CDR3 is 16 amino acids.

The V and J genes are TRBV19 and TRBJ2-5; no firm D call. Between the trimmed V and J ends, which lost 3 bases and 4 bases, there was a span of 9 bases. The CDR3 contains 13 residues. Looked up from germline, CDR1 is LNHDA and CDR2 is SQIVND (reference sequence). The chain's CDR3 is CASSINFVETQYF. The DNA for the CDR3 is TGTGCCAGTAGTATTAATTTTGTAGAGACCCAGTACTTC. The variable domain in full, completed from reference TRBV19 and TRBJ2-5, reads DGGITQSPKYLFRKEGQNVTLSCEQNLNHDAMYWYRQDPGQGLRLIYYSQIVNDFQKGDIAEGYSVSREKKESFPLTVTSAQKNPTAFYLCASSINFVETQYFGPGTRLLVL.

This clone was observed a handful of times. CDR3 in DNA: TGTGCCAGCGCCGTCCAGGGAGGTCAGCCCCAGCATTTT. Translating it yields CASAVQGGQPQHF. This sequence joins TRBV6-5 and TRBJ1-5; D perhaps matches TRBD1 (5 bases). There are 13 residues in the CDR3. Trimming took 8 bases from V and 6 from J, leaving 14 bases between them. Germline V gives CDR1 MNHEY, CDR2 SVGAGI.

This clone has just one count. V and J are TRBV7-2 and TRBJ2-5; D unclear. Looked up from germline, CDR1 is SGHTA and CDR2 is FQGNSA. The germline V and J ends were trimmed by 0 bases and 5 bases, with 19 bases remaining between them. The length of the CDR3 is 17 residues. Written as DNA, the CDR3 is TGTGCCAGCAGCTTAGCGCCAATGACGGCGGAGTGGGAGACCCAGTACTTC. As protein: CASSLAPMTAEWETQYF.

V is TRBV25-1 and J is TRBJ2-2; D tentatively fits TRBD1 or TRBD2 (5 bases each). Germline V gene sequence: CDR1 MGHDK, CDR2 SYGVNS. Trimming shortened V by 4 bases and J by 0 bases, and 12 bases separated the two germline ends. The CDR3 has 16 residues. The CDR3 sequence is CASSGGWTANTGELFF. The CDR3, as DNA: TGTGCCAGCAGTGGGGGGTGGACCGCGAACACCGGGGAGCTGTTTTTT.

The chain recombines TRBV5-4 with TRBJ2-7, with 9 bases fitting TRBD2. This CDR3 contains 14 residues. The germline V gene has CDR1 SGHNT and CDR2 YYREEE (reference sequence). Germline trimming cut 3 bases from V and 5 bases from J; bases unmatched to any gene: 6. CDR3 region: CASSSWTSVHEQYF. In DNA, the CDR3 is TGTGCCAGCAGCTCCTGGACTAGCGTCCACGAGCAGTACTTC.

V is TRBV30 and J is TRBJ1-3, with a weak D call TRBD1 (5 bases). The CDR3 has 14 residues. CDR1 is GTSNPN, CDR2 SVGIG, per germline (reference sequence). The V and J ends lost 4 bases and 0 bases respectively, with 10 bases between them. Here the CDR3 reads CAWTDTASGNTIYF. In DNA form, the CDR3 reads TGTGCCTGGACGGACACTGCCTCTGGAAACACCATATATTTT. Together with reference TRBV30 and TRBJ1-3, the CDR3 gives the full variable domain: SQTIHQWPATLVQPVGSPLSLECTVEGTSNPNLYWYRQAAGRGLQLLFYSVGIGQISSEVPQNLSASRPQDRQFILSSKKLLLSDSGFYLCAWTDTASGNTIYFGEGSWLTVV.

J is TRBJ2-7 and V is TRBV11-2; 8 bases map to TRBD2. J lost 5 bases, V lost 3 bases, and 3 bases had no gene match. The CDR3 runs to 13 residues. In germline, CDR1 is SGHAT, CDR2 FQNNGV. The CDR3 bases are TGTGCCAGCAGCTTCGGACTAGCCCACGAGCAGTACTTC. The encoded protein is CASSFGLAHEQYF.

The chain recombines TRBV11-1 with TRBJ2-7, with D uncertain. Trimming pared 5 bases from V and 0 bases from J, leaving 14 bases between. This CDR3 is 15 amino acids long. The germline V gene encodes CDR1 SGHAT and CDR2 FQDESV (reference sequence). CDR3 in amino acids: CASSPFEALSYEQYF. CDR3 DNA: TGTGCCAGCAGCCCCTTTGAAGCCCTCTCCTACGAGCAGTACTTC.

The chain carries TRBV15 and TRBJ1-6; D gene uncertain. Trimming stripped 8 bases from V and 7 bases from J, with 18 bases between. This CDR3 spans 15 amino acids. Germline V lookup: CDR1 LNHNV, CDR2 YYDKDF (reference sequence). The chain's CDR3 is CATSQSGGGNSPLHF. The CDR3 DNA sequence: TGTGCCACCTCGCAATCGGGCGGCGGGAATTCACCCCTCCACTTT.

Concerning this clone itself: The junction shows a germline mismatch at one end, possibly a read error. The CDR3 DNA is TGTGCTAGCAGCCCATTAGCCCGGGGCGGGAACACTGAAGCTTTCTTT. Translating it yields CASSPLARGGNTEAFF. The rearrangement links TRBV7-7 to TRBJ1-1; D perhaps matches TRBD1 (5 bases). The CDR3 spans 16 residues. Germline values: CDR1 SSHAT, CDR2 FNYEAQ (reference sequence).

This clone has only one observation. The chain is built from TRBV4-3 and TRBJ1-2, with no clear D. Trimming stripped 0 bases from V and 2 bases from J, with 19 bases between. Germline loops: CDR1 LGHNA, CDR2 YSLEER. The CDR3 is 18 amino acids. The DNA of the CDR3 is TGCGCCAGCAGCCAAGATTGGAACGGCGCAGCGAAGAACTATGGCTACACCTTC. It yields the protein CASSQDWNGAAKNYGYTF.

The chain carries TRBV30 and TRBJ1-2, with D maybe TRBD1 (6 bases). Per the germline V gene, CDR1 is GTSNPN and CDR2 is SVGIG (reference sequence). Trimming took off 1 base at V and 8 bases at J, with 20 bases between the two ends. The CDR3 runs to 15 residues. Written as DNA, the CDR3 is TGTGCCTGGAGTGCTCCAAATACAGGGTCTTACGGCTACACCTTC. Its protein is CAWSAPNTGSYGYTF.

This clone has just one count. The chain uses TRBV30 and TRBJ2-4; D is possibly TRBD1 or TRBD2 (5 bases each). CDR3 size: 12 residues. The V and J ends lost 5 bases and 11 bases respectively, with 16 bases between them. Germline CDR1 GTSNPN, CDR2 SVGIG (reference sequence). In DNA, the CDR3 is TGTGCCTGGCGGGATGACAGTTTAGTTCAGTACTTC. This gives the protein CAWRDDSLVQYF.

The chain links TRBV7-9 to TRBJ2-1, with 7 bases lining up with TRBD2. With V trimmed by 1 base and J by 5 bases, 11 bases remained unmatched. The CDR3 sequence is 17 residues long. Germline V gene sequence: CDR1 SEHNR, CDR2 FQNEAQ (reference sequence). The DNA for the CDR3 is TGTGCCAGCAGCTTAGGGTGGCGGGAGCTCAAAGACAATGAGCAGTTCTTC. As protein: CASSLGWRELKDNEQFF.

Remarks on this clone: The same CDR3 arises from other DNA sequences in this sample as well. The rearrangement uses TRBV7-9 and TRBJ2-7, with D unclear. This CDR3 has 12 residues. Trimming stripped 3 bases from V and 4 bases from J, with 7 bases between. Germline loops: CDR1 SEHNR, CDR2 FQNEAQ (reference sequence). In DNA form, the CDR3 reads TGTGCCAGCAGCTTTTCAGGTTACGAGCAGTACTTC. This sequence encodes CASSFSGYEQYF. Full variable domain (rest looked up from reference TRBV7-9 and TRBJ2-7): DTGVSQNPRHKITKRGQNVTFRCDPISEHNRLYWYRQTLGQGPEFLTYFQNEAQLEKSRLLSDRFSAERPKGSFSTLEIQRTEQGDSAMYLCASSFSGYEQYFGPGTRLTVT.

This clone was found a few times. In DNA form, the CDR3 reads TGCGCCAGCAGCCTACAGGGGTTGGCTGAAGCTTTCTTT. This codes for CASSLQGLAEAFF. V gene TRBV4-1 combines with J gene TRBJ1-1; 7 bases align to TRBD1. V trimming: 4 bases; J trimming: 6 bases; junction bases outside the gene matches: 5. Germline CDR1 MGHRA, CDR2 YSYEKL. The CDR3 is made up of 13 amino acids.

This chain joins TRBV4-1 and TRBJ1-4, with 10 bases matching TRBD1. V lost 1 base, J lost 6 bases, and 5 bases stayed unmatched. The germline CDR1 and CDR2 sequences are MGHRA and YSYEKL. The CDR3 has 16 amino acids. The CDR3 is CASSQAPDRGDEKLFF. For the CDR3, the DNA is TGCGCCAGCAGCCAAGCTCCGGACAGGGGGGATGAAAAACTGTTTTTT.

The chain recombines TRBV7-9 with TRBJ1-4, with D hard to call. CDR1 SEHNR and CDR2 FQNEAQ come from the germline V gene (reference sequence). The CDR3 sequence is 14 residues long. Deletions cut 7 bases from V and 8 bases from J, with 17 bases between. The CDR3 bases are TGTGCCAGCACCCTAGTGGCAGGCGACGAAAAACTGTTTTTT. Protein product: CASTLVAGDEKLFF. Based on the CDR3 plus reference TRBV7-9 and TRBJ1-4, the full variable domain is DTGVSQNPRHKITKRGQNVTFRCDPISEHNRLYWYRQTLGQGPEFLTYFQNEAQLEKSRLLSDRFSAERPKGSFSTLEIQRTEQGDSAMYLCASTLVAGDEKLFFGSGTQLSVL.

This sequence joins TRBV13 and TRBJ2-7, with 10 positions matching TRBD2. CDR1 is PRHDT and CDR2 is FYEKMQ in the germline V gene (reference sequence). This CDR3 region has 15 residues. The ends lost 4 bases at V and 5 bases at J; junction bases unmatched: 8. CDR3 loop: CASSSTLAGGHEQYF. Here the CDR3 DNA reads TGTGCCAGCAGCTCCACCTTAGCGGGAGGTCACGAGCAGTACTTC.

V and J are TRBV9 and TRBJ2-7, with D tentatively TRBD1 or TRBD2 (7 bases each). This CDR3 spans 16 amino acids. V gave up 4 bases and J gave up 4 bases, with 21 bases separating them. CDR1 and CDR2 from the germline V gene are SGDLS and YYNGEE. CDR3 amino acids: CASSPSGGGRAYEQYF. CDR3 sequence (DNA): TGTGCCAGCAGCCCCTCAGGGGGGGGGAGAGCTTACGAGCAGTACTTC. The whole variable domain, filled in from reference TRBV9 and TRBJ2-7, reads DSGVTQTPKHLITATGQRVTLRCSPRSGDLSVYWYQQSLDQGLQFLIQYYNGEERAKGNILERFSAQQFPDLHSELNLSSLELGDSALYFCASSPSGGGRAYEQYFGPGTRLTVT.

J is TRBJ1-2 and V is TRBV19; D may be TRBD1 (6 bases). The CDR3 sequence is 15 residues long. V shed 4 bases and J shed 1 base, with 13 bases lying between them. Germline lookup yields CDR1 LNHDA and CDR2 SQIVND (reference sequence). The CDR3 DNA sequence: TGTGCCAGTAGTAGTTCGGACAGCGATAACTATGGCTACACCTTC. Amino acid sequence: CASSSSDSDNYGYTF.